The 22 T cell receptor beta chains presented below share a single source sample, sequenced in a study of cytomegalovirus exposure and HLA in healthy donors. The table came from immunoSEQ multiplex PCR; TCRdb's copy has only in-frame clones and leaves some out. The repertoire has 100,000 to 120,000 clones, approximately 87% of them found once; the top ten carry 1.4%. The sequenced material came from PBMCs. The receptors shown here come from a woman in her twenties or thirties in good health and CMV-seropositive.

The chain recombines TRBV21-1 with TRBJ2-3; the tabulated D call, TRBD2, remains unverified against the DNA. TRBV21-1 has pseudogene status. This CDR3 is built from 16 residues. CDR3 in amino acids: CASSPFREGPRDTQYF. In nucleotides, the CDR3 is TGTGCCAGCAGCCCCTTTCGGGAGGGCCCTCGAGATACGCAGTATTTT.

About this clone itself: At one end the junction does not follow the germline gene, possibly because of a read error. The chain carries TRBV4-1 and TRBJ2-5; 10 bases are shared with TRBD2. CDR3 size: 13 residues. From germline, CDR1 is MGHRA and CDR2 YSYEKL. CDR3 sequence (DNA): TGCGCCAGCAGCCAAGAGGAGGGGACTAGCGTTCACTTC. Encoded protein: CASSQEEGTSVHF.

The chain links TRBV11-3 to TRBJ2-3; possibly TRBD2 for D (7 bases). CDR3 length equals 16 residues. V was cut by 1 base and J by 2 bases, with 13 bases left in between. In germline, CDR1 is SGHNT, CDR2 YENEEA. The CDR3 region is CASSLGRRGATDTQYF. The CDR3 DNA reads TGTGCCAGCAGCTTAGGCAGACGGGGGGCCACAGATACGCAGTATTTT.

This chain uses TRBV30 with TRBJ2-1, with TRBD2 matching 8 bases. This CDR3 is 15 amino acids long. CDR1 is GTSNPN, CDR2 SVGIG, per germline (reference sequence). Trimming cost V 5 bases and J 0 bases; bases outside gene matches: 6. The CDR3 region has the DNA TGTGCCTGGGCTTCCGGGACTAGCTCCTACAATGAGCAGTTCTTC. The encoded protein is CAWASGTSSYNEQFF. The full variable domain, its missing parts supplied by reference TRBV30 and TRBJ2-1, is SQTIHQWPATLVQPVGSPLSLECTVEGTSNPNLYWYRQAAGRGLQLLFYSVGIGQISSEVPQNLSASRPQDRQFILSSKKLLLSDSGFYLCAWASGTSSYNEQFFGPGTRLTVL.

This clone has just a few counts. The chain employs TRBV5-4 and TRBJ1-1; 10 bases agree with TRBD1. Germline CDR1 reads SGHNT; CDR2 reads YYREEE (reference sequence). CDR3 length equals 13 residues. V trimming: 4 bases; J trimming: 8 bases; junction bases outside the gene matches: 5. The CDR3 region has the DNA TGTGCCAGCAGCCGACAGGGGGCATCGGAAGCTTTCTTT. Its protein is CASSRQGASEAFF.

The V call is TRBV27, the J call TRBJ2-7; TRBD2 matches at 12 bases. Germline V CDR1 and CDR2: MNHEY, SMNVEV (reference sequence). The V segment lost 6 bases and the J segment 6 bases; nucleotides outside the gene matches: 6. The CDR3 covers 14 residues. CDR3 DNA: TGTGCCAGCAGCCTAGCGGGAGGGCCTTCCGAGCAGTACTTC. Residues: CASSLAGGPSEQYF.

The chain uses TRBV10-3 and TRBJ1-2, with a tentative D call TRBD1 (6 bases). CDR1 is ENHRY and CDR2 is SYGVKD in the germline V gene. V was shortened by 6 bases and J by 9 bases, with 14 bases between the two germline ends. The CDR3 covers 12 residues. The DNA of the CDR3 is TGTGCCATCAGAGTAACAGGGTTGAGCTACACCTTC. It specifies CAIRVTGLSYTF.

The genes are TRBV2 and TRBJ2-1; 7 nucleotides align to TRBD2. The CDR3 runs to 13 residues. CDR1 is SNHLY and CDR2 is FYNNEI in the germline V gene. J lost 12 bases, V lost 3 bases, and 8 bases had no gene match. The CDR3 loop is CASSDAAGTLQFF. The DNA for the CDR3 is TGTGCCAGCAGTGATGCAGCGGGGACTTTGCAGTTCTTC. Drawing the rest from reference TRBV2 and TRBJ2-1, the complete variable domain is EPEVTQTPSHQVTQMGQEVILRCVPISNHLYFYWYRQILGQKVEFLVSFYNNEISEKSEIFDDQFSVERPDGSNFTLKIRSTKLEDSAMYFCASSDAAGTLQFFGPGTRLTVL.

The chain is built from TRBV9 and TRBJ2-1; 11 bases fit TRBD2. Unmatched junction bases numbered 8, after V lost 3 bases and J lost 3 bases. The CDR3 is 17 residues long. Germline CDR1 is SGDLS and CDR2 is YYNGEE. The CDR3 DNA reads as TGTGCCAGCAGCGACCGCCCGACTAGCGGGATCTACAATGAGCAGTTCTTC. Amino acid sequence: CASSDRPTSGIYNEQFF. Using reference TRBV9 and TRBJ2-1 for the parts outside the CDR3, the full variable domain is DSGVTQTPKHLITATGQRVTLRCSPRSGDLSVYWYQQSLDQGLQFLIQYYNGEERAKGNILERFSAQQFPDLHSELNLSSLELGDSALYFCASSDRPTSGIYNEQFFGPGTRLTVL.

A few counts support this clone. The genes are TRBV7-9 and TRBJ1-2, with TRBD1 as a possible D gene (5 bases). Germline CDR1 is SEHNR and CDR2 is FQNEAQ (reference sequence). The CDR3 has 14 residues. Trimming cost V 4 bases and J 4 bases, with 13 bases left between them. The CDR3, as DNA: TGTGCCAGCAGCTCCGAAGGGGTGGTCTATGGCTACACCTTC. Protein: CASSSEGVVYGYTF.

The chain couples TRBV21-1 to TRBJ2-7; the D call TRBD1 from the table was never checked on the DNA. TRBV21-1 counts as a pseudogene. This CDR3 region has 15 residues. The CDR3 nucleotides are TGTGCCAGCAGCAGCGGGGACAGGAGCTCCTACGAGCAGTACTTC. This gives the protein CASSSGDRSSYEQYF.

V is TRBV19 and J is TRBJ1-5; D is ambiguous. This CDR3 contains 16 residues. In germline, CDR1 is LNHDA, CDR2 SQIVND (reference sequence). Deletions cut 2 bases from V and 7 bases from J, with 18 bases between. This CDR3 reads CASSIFPTGSGQPQHF. CDR3 in DNA: TGTGCCAGTAGTATATTCCCTACGGGGTCGGGACAGCCCCAGCATTTT.

This chain joins TRBV9 and TRBJ1-2; the D gene is possibly TRBD1 (5 bases). Germline V gene lookup returns CDR1 SGDLS and CDR2 YYNGEE. The CDR3 is 14 residues long. V was trimmed by 4 bases and J by 3 bases, leaving 13 bases between them. CDR3 sequence reads: CASSPIQDHYGYTF. The CDR3 DNA sequence: TGTGCCAGCAGCCCTATACAGGACCACTATGGCTACACCTTC.

J is TRBJ1-1 and V is TRBV7-9; D is undetermined. Trimming took off 2 bases at V and 4 bases at J, with 8 bases between the two ends. CDR3 length: 13 residues. Per the germline V gene, CDR1 is SEHNR and CDR2 is FQNEAQ (reference sequence). The CDR3 nucleotides read TGTGCCAGCAGCTTAACCCCCGGCACTGAAGCTTTCTTT. This gives the protein CASSLTPGTEAFF.

This chain connects TRBV4-2 to TRBJ2-7; 12 bases align to TRBD2. V shed 3 bases, J shed 1 base, and the junction held 4 bases outside the gene matches. Germline loops: CDR1 LGHNA, CDR2 YNFKEQ. The CDR3 consists of 16 residues. CDR3 bases: TGTGCCAGCAGCCATGTTACTAGCGGGAGGTCCTACGAGCAGTACTTC. Translation: CASSHVTSGRSYEQYF.

A single count supports this clone. The rearrangement joins TRBV9 to TRBJ2-1, with 7 bases aligning to TRBD2. V lost 7 bases and J lost 3; bases outside the gene matches: 10. Germline V gene sequence: CDR1 SGDLS, CDR2 YYNGEE. The CDR3 is made up of 15 amino acids. CDR3 residues: CASRGTGGSYNEQFF. DNA for the CDR3: TGTGCCAGCCGGGGGACCGGGGGGAGCTACAATGAGCAGTTCTTC.

The CDR3 nucleotides read TGTGCCAGCAGCCCCGCGGGGTACAATCAGCCCCAGCATTTT. This gives the protein CASSPAGYNQPQHF. This rearrangement joins TRBV14 to TRBJ1-5; D unresolved. Per germline, CDR1 SGHDN and CDR2 FVKESK. CDR3 size: 14 residues. Trimming took 4 bases from V and 3 from J, leaving 10 bases between them.

The V call is TRBV15, the J call TRBJ2-1; TRBD2 matches at 9 bases. Trimming at V came to 1 base and at J to 3 bases, leaving 4 bases not matched to a gene. Germline V lookup: CDR1 LNHNV, CDR2 YYDKDF (reference sequence). The CDR3 is made up of 16 amino acids. CDR3 sequence (DNA): TGTGCCACCAGCAGAGTCCTAGCGGGGCTCTACAATGAGCAGTTCTTC. It encodes CATSRVLAGLYNEQFF.

This rearrangement joins TRBV7-3 to TRBJ2-1, with D maybe TRBD2 (5 bases). Germline CDR1 and CDR2: SGHTA and FQGTGA. V was trimmed by 0 bases and J by 7 bases, leaving 13 bases between them. The CDR3 has 15 amino acids. CDR3 coding DNA: TGTGCCAGCAGCTTAACTCGGGCCGGAGGAAATGAGCAGTTCTTC. This translates into CASSLTRAGGNEQFF.

This chain links TRBV4-1 with TRBJ2-3, with 7 nucleotides matching TRBD2. CDR1 is MGHRA and CDR2 is YSYEKL in the germline V gene. The CDR3 consists of 15 residues. Unmatched junction bases numbered 9, after V lost 6 bases and J lost 3 bases. CDR3 sequence reads: CASRSREGFTDTQYF. The CDR3 nucleotides read TGCGCCAGCAGGTCCAGGGAGGGTTTTACAGATACGCAGTATTTT.

The chain uses TRBV7-2 and TRBJ1-3; D may be TRBD1 (6 bases). This CDR3 region has 15 residues. CDR1 and CDR2 from the germline V gene are SGHTA and FQGNSA. The ends were cut back, 2 bases at V and 1 base at J, with 9 bases in the middle. The CDR3 loop reads CASSLTGTSGNTIYF. The CDR3, as DNA: TGTGCCAGCAGCTTAACCGGGACATCTGGAAACACCATATATTTT.

The rearrangement links TRBV5-6 to TRBJ2-7; 8 bases agree with TRBD1. Trimming cost V 1 base and J 3 bases; bases outside gene matches: 9. Germline CDR1 reads SGHDT; CDR2 reads YYEEEE. CDR3 length: 16 residues. The CDR3 spells CASSLTQGQARYEQYF. DNA for the CDR3: TGTGCCAGCAGCTTGACGCAGGGACAGGCTCGCTACGAGCAGTACTTC.